These 27 T cell receptor beta chains came from one sample sequenced in a study of glioma-infiltrating T cells (dated by TCRdb to the mid-2010s). TCRdb shows the sequencer as Illumina MiSeq. The iRepertoire nested amplicon-rescue multiplex PCR (arm-PCR) platform was used to amplify TCR alpha and beta CDR3 regions from RNA. The raw public data were reprocessed by TCRdb itself: fastp quality trimming at Q25, MiXCR clonotype calling, in-frame beta chains only. Entries that share a CDR3 protein sequence are merged under the most common genes and DNA. The table for this sample lists 44,000 or so distinct CDR3 sequences; approximately 20% of them were counted only once. In total, the top ten clones hold around 6.3% of the sample. The sequenced sample consisted of glioma tissue, nonneoplastic brain tissue, or PBMCs (not recorded which). The receptors shown here come from a human donor with low-grade glioma or glioblastoma, undergoing nonglioma brain surgery, or in good health (not recorded which).

V is TRBV6-5 and J is TRBJ1-1; 10 bases match TRBD1. J gave up 2 bases and V 2 bases, and 5 bases lay outside the gene matches. Germline V gives CDR1 MNHEY, CDR2 SVGAGI. This CDR3 comprises 16 residues. The CDR3 sequence: CASSYRDRGLNTEAFF. In DNA, the CDR3 is TGTGCCAGCAGTTACAGGGACAGGGGCCTCAACACTGAAGCTTTCTTT.

Comments on this clonotype: One end of the junction fails to match germline, which may point to a read error. The rearrangement links TRBV20-1 to TRBJ2-1; 12 nucleotides match TRBD2. This CDR3 contains 15 residues. Germline V gives CDR1 DFQATT, CDR2 SNEGSKA (reference sequence). The CDR3 region is CSAKDETSGSYEKFF. The CDR3 DNA is TGCAGTGCTAAAGATGAGACTAGCGGGAGCTATGAGAAGTTCTTC.

This clonotype has ten or more counts. The chain has TRBV19 and TRBJ2-3; 7 nucleotides align to TRBD1. After removal of 9 bases from V and 0 bases from J, the junction contained 12 bases not matched to a gene. Germline assignment: CDR1 LNHDA and CDR2 SQIVND (reference sequence). CDR3 length: 16 residues. CDR3 region: CASRQPGQISTDTQYF. The CDR3 DNA follows: TGTGCCAGCAGGCAACCGGGACAGATTAGCACAGATACGCAGTATTTT.

This clonotype has a count of ten or more. The chain links TRBV9 to TRBJ1-1; weak D call: TRBD1 (5 bases). Trimming removed 4 bases at V and 10 bases at J, with 20 bases between. CDR3 size: 14 residues. In germline, CDR1 is SGDLS, CDR2 YYNGEE. CDR3 DNA: TGTGCCAGCAGCCCTGGGGGGGGATCCGAGGGAGCTTTCTTT. This encodes CASSPGGGSEGAFF.

The chain employs TRBV11-3 and TRBJ1-1; D is uncertain. V shed 1 base and J shed 4 bases, with 10 bases lying between them. The length of the CDR3 is 14 residues. The germline gives CDR1 SGHNT, CDR2 YENEEA. CDR3 sequence reads: CASSLGTGSTEAFF. The DNA of the CDR3 is TGTGCCAGCAGCTTAGGGACGGGGTCCACTGAAGCTTTCTTT. Using reference TRBV11-3 and TRBJ1-1 for the parts outside the CDR3, the full variable domain is EAGVVQSPRYKIIEKKQPVAFWCNPISGHNTLYWYLQNLGQGPELLIRYENEEAVDDSQLPKDRFSAERLKGVDSTLKIQPAELGDSAVYLCASSLGTGSTEAFFGQGTRLTVV.

V is TRBV29-1 and J is TRBJ2-7; TRBD2 might be the D (7 bases). V gave up 6 bases and J gave up 7 bases, with 16 bases separating them. The CDR3 sequence is 12 residues long. Germline assignment: CDR1 SQVTM and CDR2 ANQGSEA. The CDR3 protein is CSVLGGPEEQYV. The CDR3 DNA sequence: TGCAGCGTCCTGGGGGGGCCGGAGGAGCAGTACGTC.

This clonotype was observed many times. The V and J genes are TRBV20-1 and TRBJ1-2, with a weak D call TRBD1 (5 bases). V lost 5 bases and J lost 6, with 22 bases in between. From germline, CDR1 is DFQATT and CDR2 SNEGSKA (reference sequence). This CDR3 has 15 amino acids. The DNA of the CDR3 is TGCAGTGCTGAAGCCTTCGGGGAGGGACGGGATGGCTACACCTTC. It specifies CSAEAFGEGRDGYTF.

For this clonotype: This may be a read error, as it is one base from a much larger clone. This chain connects TRBV5-1 to TRBJ1-1, with TRBD1 matching over 8 bases. Germline CDR1 SGHRS, CDR2 YFSETQ. The trim removed 0 bases at V and 1 base at J, leaving 8 bases unmatched. There are 17 residues in the CDR3. The CDR3 sequence is CASSLDRGQGTNTEAFF. CDR3 DNA: TGCGCCAGCAGCTTGGACCGTGGACAGGGTACGAACACTGAAGCTTTCTTT.

This clonotype occurred many times. This sequence joins TRBV7-2 and TRBJ2-7; the D is unclear. Trimming shortened V by 5 bases and J by 4 bases, and 21 bases separated the two germline ends. CDR3 size: 16 residues. CDR1 and CDR2 from the germline V gene are SGHTA and FQGNSA. CDR3 in DNA: TGTGCCAGCAGCCCCCTCGGGCCGAAAGCTGTGTACGAGCAGTACTTC. As protein: CASSPLGPKAVYEQYF.

This clonotype was seen at least ten times. The chain has TRBV28 and TRBJ1-1; D not resolved. Trimming cost V 2 bases and J 7 bases, with 11 bases left between them. The CDR3 runs 13 residues. In germline, CDR1 is MDHEN, CDR2 SYDVKM. The CDR3 here is CASSLIALGEAFF. CDR3 bases: TGTGCCAGCAGTTTAATAGCCCTAGGTGAAGCTTTCTTT.

This chain joins TRBV6-6 and TRBJ2-3; D might be TRBD2 (7 bases). V was clipped by 2 bases and J by 1 base, with 19 bases between them. CDR3 size: 18 residues. Germline CDR1 and CDR2: MNHNY and SVGAGI (reference sequence). As DNA, the CDR3 is TGTGCCAGCAGTTACGATCGGGGCGGGGGCCCTCGCACAGATACGCAGTATTTT. Translating gives CASSYDRGGGPRTDTQYF.

This clonotype was picked up many times. The chain has TRBV7-8 and TRBJ2-7; possible D gene TRBD1, 5 bases. The CDR3 contains 15 residues. In germline, CDR1 is SGHVS, CDR2 FQNEAQ. Trimming removed 5 bases at V and 0 bases at J, with 14 bases between. Written as DNA, the CDR3 is TGTGCCAGCAGCCAAGGGGTGAAGAGCTCCTACGAGCAGTACTTC. Encoded protein: CASSQGVKSSYEQYF.

In this sample, this clonotype turned up many times. The chain combines TRBV28 with TRBJ2-3; D gene uncertain. Germline V gene lookup returns CDR1 MDHEN and CDR2 SYDVKM. The V end lost 4 bases, the J end lost 7 bases, and 15 bases lay between the germline ends. CDR3 size: 14 residues. In DNA form, the CDR3 reads TGTGCCAGCAGTTCTCTACAAGGCAGGCATACGCAGTATTTT. Encoded protein: CASSSLQGRHTQYF.

Of note for this clonotype: A much larger clone lies one base from this, so it may be a read error. The DNA of the CDR3 is TGTGCCAGCAGCCATTGTACGTACAACTATGGCTACACCTTC. Amino acid sequence: CASSHCTYNYGYTF. V usage is TRBV5-4 and J usage is TRBJ1-2; no definite D call. This CDR3 has 14 residues. V lost 4 bases and J lost 2, with 12 bases in between. From germline, CDR1 is SGHNT and CDR2 YYREEE (reference sequence). The full variable domain, its missing parts supplied by reference TRBV5-4 and TRBJ1-2, is ETGVTQSPTHLIKTRGQQVTLRCSSQSGHNTVSWYQQALGQGPQFIFQYYREEENGRGNFPPRFSGLQFPNYSSELNVNALELDDSALYLCASSHCTYNYGYTFGSGTRLTVV.

This clonotype was counted only a few times. The V call is TRBV2, the J call TRBJ2-4, with TRBD2 matching 7 bases. The germline V gene has CDR1 SNHLY and CDR2 FYNNEI. The trim removed 8 bases at V and 3 bases at J, leaving 19 bases unmatched. There are 18 residues in the CDR3. CDR3 sequence reads: CASSPLRSLGGSKNIQYF. DNA for the CDR3: TGTGCCAGCTCACCTCTTCGGAGTCTGGGAGGGAGCAAAAACATTCAGTACTTC. Together with reference TRBV2 and TRBJ2-4, the CDR3 gives the full variable domain: EPEVTQTPSHQVTQMGQEVILRCVPISNHLYFYWYRQILGQKVEFLVSFYNNEISEKSEIFDDQFSVERPDGSNFTLKIRSTKLEDSAMYFCASSPLRSLGGSKNIQYFGAGTRLSVL.

Many counts were recorded for this clonotype. For the CDR3, the DNA is TGTGCCAGCAGCTCGGGACAGGGTAGGAAGGCTTTCTTT. It translates to CASSSGQGRKAFF. This chain connects TRBV28 to TRBJ1-1; the match to TRBD1 covers 9 bases. Germline V gives CDR1 MDHEN, CDR2 SYDVKM. Losses at the gene ends were 6 bases for V and 11 bases for J; bases not matched to a gene: 10. This CDR3 contains 13 residues.

This clonotype was detected ten times or more. V and J are TRBV19 and TRBJ1-1, with D hard to call. The CDR3 has 12 residues. CDR1 is LNHDA and CDR2 is SQIVND in the germline V gene (reference sequence). V was trimmed by 2 bases and J by 4 bases, leaving 5 bases between them. The DNA of the CDR3 is TGTGCCAGTAGTATACTTGGCACTGAAGCTTTCTTT. Encoded protein: CASSILGTEAFF.

This clonotype was detected many times. The chain links TRBV24-1 to TRBJ2-2, with D possibly matching TRBD1 (6 bases). Germline CDR1 and CDR2: KGHDR and SFDVKD. The V and J ends lost 6 bases and 2 bases respectively, with 15 bases between them. The CDR3 runs to 16 residues. The CDR3 DNA reads TGTGCCACCAGTCGGGGACGACAGGCTAACACCGGGGAGCTGTTTTTT. As protein: CATSRGRQANTGELFF.

This clonotype was counted ten times or more. The chain links TRBV28 to TRBJ2-5, with TRBD1 matching 11 bases. The V gene end was trimmed by 2 bases and the J gene end by 1 base; junction bases not matched to a gene: 3. This CDR3 contains 16 residues. Germline V gene sequence: CDR1 MDHEN, CDR2 SYDVKM. The CDR3 region has the DNA TGTGCCAGCAGTTTACTAGGACAGGGGGCCCAAGAGACCCAGTACTTC. Its translation is CASSLLGQGAQETQYF. The full variable domain, rest sourced from reference TRBV28 and TRBJ2-5, is DVKVTQSSRYLVKRTGEKVFLECVQDMDHENMFWYRQDPGLGLRLIYFSYDVKMKEKGDIPEGYSVSREKKERFSLILESASTNQTSMYLCASSLLGQGAQETQYFGPGTRLLVL.

This clonotype was counted at least ten times. The V gene is TRBV20-1, the J gene TRBJ2-2, with 13 bases fitting TRBD2. The CDR3 contains 15 residues. From germline, CDR1 is DFQATT and CDR2 SNEGSKA (reference sequence). V lost 6 bases, J lost 5 bases, and 6 bases stayed unmatched. This chain's CDR3 is CSARRLAGGTGELFF. In DNA form, the CDR3 reads TGCAGTGCAAGAAGACTAGCGGGAGGAACCGGGGAGCTGTTTTTT.

Remarks on this clonotype: This could be a read error, since a much larger clone is one nucleotide away. This chain links TRBV2 with TRBJ2-3; D remains ambiguous. This CDR3 region has 17 residues. The V gene's germline CDR1 is SNHLY and CDR2 FYNNEI. V was shortened by 5 bases and J by 2 bases, with 20 bases between the two germline ends. This chain's CDR3 is CASSSQTSATPTDTQYF. CDR3 DNA: TGTGCCAGCAGTTCCCAAACTTCCGCGACTCCCACAGATACGCAGTATTTT.

The genes are TRBV28 and TRBJ1-2; 8 nucleotides line up with TRBD1. The CDR3 spans 14 residues. V dropped 5 bases and J dropped 4; count of bases not matched to a gene: 6. Germline loops: CDR1 MDHEN, CDR2 SYDVKM. CDR3 sequence reads: CASSPTGDGYGYTF. The CDR3 DNA reads as TGTGCCAGCAGTCCGACAGGGGACGGCTATGGCTACACCTTC.

This clonotype was seen ten or more times. The chain has TRBV2 and TRBJ1-1, with D hard to call. The V end was cut by 6 bases, the J end by 12 bases, with 17 bases between. This CDR3 has 12 amino acids. Germline lookup yields CDR1 SNHLY and CDR2 FYNNEI. The chain's CDR3 is CASRPGSGGSFF. The CDR3 DNA is TGTGCCAGCAGGCCAGGTTCTGGAGGGTCTTTCTTT. The full variable domain, in which reference TRBV2 and TRBJ1-1 provide the parts outside the CDR3, is EPEVTQTPSHQVTQMGQEVILRCVPISNHLYFYWYRQILGQKVEFLVSFYNNEISEKSEIFDDQFSVERPDGSNFTLKIRSTKLEDSAMYFCASRPGSGGSFFGQGTRLTVV.

With respect to this clonotype: A read error may produce the germline difference seen at one junction end. The chain links TRBV6-1 to TRBJ2-3; TRBD1 matches at 8 bases. Germline CDR1 MNHNS, CDR2 SASEGT. This CDR3 has 16 residues. The DNA for the CDR3 is TGTGCCAGCAGTCAAGCCCCGACAGGGGGCACAGATACGCAGTATTTT. Protein: CASSQAPTGGTDTQYF.

This clonotype occurred a few times. The chain joins TRBV4-3 to TRBJ1-5; D unresolved. The V and J ends lost 0 bases and 2 bases respectively, with 5 bases between them. The germline V gene has CDR1 LGHNA and CDR2 YSLEER. The CDR3 spans 14 residues. CDR3 amino acids: CASSQEKGNQPQHF. The CDR3 DNA sequence: TGCGCCAGCAGCCAAGAGAAGGGCAATCAGCCCCAGCATTTT.

This clonotype was picked up many times. The chain joins TRBV10-3 to TRBJ1-1; D gene unclear. V lost 0 bases, J lost 0 bases, and 5 bases lay in between. Germline V lookup: CDR1 ENHRY, CDR2 SYGVKD. There are 14 residues in the CDR3. In DNA, the CDR3 is TGTGCCATCAGTGAGTCGAACCTGAACACTGAAGCTTTCTTT. This codes for CAISESNLNTEAFF.

This clonotype has a count of ten or more. The rearrangement joins TRBV4-1 to TRBJ1-4, with D possibly matching TRBD1 (5 bases). CDR3 length: 21 amino acids. The ends were cut back, 0 bases at V and 3 bases at J, with 26 bases in the middle. CDR1 is MGHRA, CDR2 YSYEKL, per germline. CDR3 DNA: TGCGCCAGCAGCCAAGATCGGCTGGGGCTACGGAGGCTTGGGGCTAATGAAAAACTGTTTTTT. Its protein product is CASSQDRLGLRRLGANEKLFF.